Listed below are T cell receptor beta chains from one sample, sequenced in a study of blood T cell repertoires in COVID-19. Produced via immunoSEQ multiplex PCR; TCRdb's table is partial and in-frame only. Of tens of thousands of clones in the sample, around 92% were seen once. The material sequenced was peripheral blood. The receptors shown here come from a human donor in a cohort sampled during active COVID-19. The CDR3 runs from the conserved cysteine through the conserved F or W. The D gene is left open where the match is weak. For some rows the clone size is stated as once, few or many, or as a class when expanded; others skip it.

clone_size	d_call	j_call	v_call	cdr3_aa	cdr3_nt
once	TRBD1	TRBJ2-7	TRBV3-1/TRBV3-2	CASSPGQGTYEQYF	TGTGCCAGCAGCCCGGGACAGGGTACCTACGAGCAGTACTTC
few	NA	TRBJ1-3	TRBV4-2	CASSQDSQGHSGNTIYF	TGTGCCAGCAGCCAAGATAGCCAGGGGCACTCTGGAAACACCATATATTTT
NA	NA	TRBJ2-5	TRBV6-2/TRBV6-3	CASSPLSYEREETQYF	TGTGCCAGCAGTCCCCTCTCCTACGAGCGAGAAGAGACCCAGTACTTC
NA	TRBD2	TRBJ2-7	TRBV29-1	CSVEVSGSSYEQYF	TGCAGCGTTGAAGTAAGCGGGAGCTCCTACGAGCAGTACTTC
NA	TRBD2	TRBJ2-7	TRBV13	CASSLIGGGRANEQYF	TGTGCCAGCAGCTTAATTGGGGGCGGGAGGGCCAACGAGCAGTACTTC
NA	NA	TRBJ1-5	TRBV5-5	CASSSRSNNQPQHF	TGTGCCAGCAGCTCTAGATCGAACAATCAGCCCCAGCATTTT
once	NA	TRBJ2-7	TRBV6-2/TRBV6-3	CASSYLGQGYEQYF	TGTGCCAGCAGTTATTTAGGCCAGGGCTACGAGCAGTACTTC
NA	TRBD1	TRBJ1-5	TRBV19	CASSIRQGQGVANFQPQHF	TGTGCCAGTAGTATAAGGCAGGGACAGGGGGTTGCAAATTTTCAGCCCCAGCATTTT
NA	NA	TRBJ1-4	TRBV7-8	CASSLGAVFEKLFF	TGTGCCAGCAGCTTAGGGGCAGTTTTTGAAAAACTGTTTTTT
NA	NA	TRBJ2-5	TRBV7-2	CASSPQGQETQYF	TGTGCCAGCAGCCCCCAGGGGCAAGAGACCCAGTACTTC
NA	NA	TRBJ2-3	TRBV9	CASSVALGRGEDTQYF	TGTGCCAGCAGCGTAGCTCTAGGCAGAGGCGAGGATACGCAGTATTTT
NA	NA	TRBJ2-7	TRBV5-4	CASSFGSLGEQYF	TGTGCCAGCAGCTTCGGGAGTCTCGGGGAGCAGTACTTC
NA	TRBD1	TRBJ1-5	TRBV7-9	CASSSTGQGAGPQHF	TGTGCCAGCAGCTCGACGGGACAGGGGGCTGGGCCCCAGCATTTT
NA	NA	TRBJ1-5	TRBV30	CAWTVRGGAGQPQHF	TGTGCCTGGACGGTAAGGGGGGGGGCAGGTCAGCCCCAGCATTTT
NA	NA	TRBJ1-2	TRBV7-2	CASSGGGPRPEYGYTF	TGTGCCAGCAGCGGCGGAGGACCCCGACCTGAATATGGCTACACCTTC
NA	NA	TRBJ2-1	TRBV4-1	CASSQDIRTSYNEQFF	TGCGCCAGCAGCCAGGATATTAGGACTTCCTACAATGAGCAGTTCTTC
NA	NA	TRBJ2-7	TRBV7-9	CASEAGASYEQYF	TGTGCCAGCGAGGCGGGGGCATCCTACGAGCAGTACTTC
few	NA	TRBJ2-1	TRBV7-9	CASSLQARTVISGKQFF	TGTGCCAGCAGCTTGCAAGCGAGGACAGTGATCAGCGGAAAGCAGTTCTTC
NA	TRBD2	TRBJ2-3	TRBV7-2	CASSAGGGTDTQYF	TGTGCCAGCAGCGCCGGGGGGGGCACAGATACGCAGTATTTT
NA	NA	TRBJ1-6	TRBV9	CASSGENNSPLHF	TGTGCCAGCAGCGGCGAAAACAATTCACCCCTCCACTTT
NA	NA	TRBJ2-7	TRBV7-9	CASSRPGRSYEQYF	TGTGCCAGCAGCCGTCCCGGCAGGTCCTACGAGCAGTACTTC
NA	NA	TRBJ2-5	TRBV11-2	CASSNLRGGETQYF	TGTGCCAGCAGCAACCTCAGGGGTGGGGAGACCCAGTACTTC
few	NA	TRBJ2-7	TRBV7-8	CASSSASGYHEQYF	TGTGCCAGCAGCTCCGCCTCGGGGTACCACGAGCAGTACTTC
NA	NA	TRBJ1-1	TRBV7-9	CASSDRVEAFF	TGTGCCAGCAGCGATCGGGTAGAAGCTTTCTTT
NA	NA	TRBJ2-3	TRBV5-1	CASSLGAGDTQYF	TGCGCCAGCAGCTTGGGGGCTGGGGATACGCAGTATTTT